This T cell receptor (beta chain) was captured in a study of early stage breast cancer tumors. Looking at the study overall: Most invasive tumors, about 75% of the 16, were ER+/PR+/HER2-. General observations from the study: Tumors had roughly 2.5-fold higher T cell density and higher clonality than adjacent normal breast tissue. Tumor and normal breast were distinguished via blood comparison in 14 of 16 patients. Most shared enriched TCRB sequences were commonly generated ones.

CDR3 size: 18 residues. Germline-derived CDR1 and CDR2 are MGHRA and YSYEKL. V gave up 6 bases and J gave up 6 bases; unmatched junction bases: 18. Libraries were prepared by immunoSEQ multiplex PCR; TCRdb keeps only in-frame clonotypes and omits some of them. The repertoire holds about 29,000 clones, with around four fifths as singletons. As regards this clone: What it binds is unknown.

This sequence joins TRBV4-1 and TRBJ2-3; 10 nucleotides agree with TRBD1. This receptor was taken from a person between 50 and 60 years old with breast cancer. Sequencing used blood. The CDR3 is CASRLDNSGTGEGDTQYF. Written as DNA, the CDR3 is TGCGCCAGCAGACTCGACAATTCGGGGACAGGGGAGGGTGATACGCAGTATTTT.